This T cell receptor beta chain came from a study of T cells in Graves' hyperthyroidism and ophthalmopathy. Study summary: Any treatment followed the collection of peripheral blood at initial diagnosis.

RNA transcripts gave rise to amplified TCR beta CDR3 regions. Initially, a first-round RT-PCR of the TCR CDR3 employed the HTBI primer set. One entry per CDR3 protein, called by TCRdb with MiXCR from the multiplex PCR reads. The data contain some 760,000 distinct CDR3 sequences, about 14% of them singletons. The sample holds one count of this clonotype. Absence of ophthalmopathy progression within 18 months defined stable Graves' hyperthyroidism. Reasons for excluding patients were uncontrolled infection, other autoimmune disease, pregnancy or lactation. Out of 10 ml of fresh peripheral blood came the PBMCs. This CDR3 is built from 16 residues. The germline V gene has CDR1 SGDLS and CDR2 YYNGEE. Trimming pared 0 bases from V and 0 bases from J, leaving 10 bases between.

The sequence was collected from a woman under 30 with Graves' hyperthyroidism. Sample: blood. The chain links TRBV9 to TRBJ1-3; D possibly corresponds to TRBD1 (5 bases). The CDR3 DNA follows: TGTGCCAGCAGCGTAGGTACAGGAAGCTCTGGAAACACCATATATTTT. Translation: CASSVGTGSSGNTIYF. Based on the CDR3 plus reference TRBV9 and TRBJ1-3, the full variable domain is DSGVTQTPKHLITATGQRVTLRCSPRSGDLSVYWYQQSLDQGLQFLIQYYNGEERAKGNILERFSAQQFPDLHSELNLSSLELGDSALYFCASSVGTGSSGNTIYFGEGSWLTVV.